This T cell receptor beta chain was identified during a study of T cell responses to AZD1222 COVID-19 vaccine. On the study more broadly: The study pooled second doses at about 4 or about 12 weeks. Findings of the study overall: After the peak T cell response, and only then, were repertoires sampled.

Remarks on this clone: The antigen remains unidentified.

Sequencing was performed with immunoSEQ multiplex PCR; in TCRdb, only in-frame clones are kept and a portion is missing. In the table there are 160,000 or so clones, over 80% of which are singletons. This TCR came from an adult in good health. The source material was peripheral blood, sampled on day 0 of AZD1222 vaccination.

In DNA form, the CDR3 reads TGCAGCGTAACCGGGACAGCCACCGGGGAGCTGTTTTTT. Its translation: CSVTGTATGELFF. The chain couples TRBV29-1 to TRBJ2-2, with TRBD1 matching 7 bases. Looked up from germline, CDR1 is SQVTM and CDR2 is ANQGSEA. The CDR3 is made up of 13 amino acids. Unmatched junction bases numbered 5, after V lost 6 bases and J lost 4 bases.